Listed here are 17 T cell receptor beta chains from one sample, sequenced in a study of control samples from healthy donors and cancer patients. Assay: immunoSEQ multiplex PCR; the TCRdb copy retains only in-frame clones and omits some. Of tens of thousands of clones in the sample, 90% to 95% are singletons; the top ten hold 0.7% to 0.85%. Source material: PBMCs. These receptor sequences come from a man aged 25-45 years with colorectal cancer.

V is TRBV6-1 and J is TRBJ2-3, with 9 bases identical to TRBD2. The V and J ends lost 2 bases and 4 bases, in that order; junction bases with no gene match: 7. The CDR3 covers 16 residues. Germline loops: CDR1 MNHNS, CDR2 SASEGT. The CDR3 loop is CASSEYGGGAADTQYF. CDR3 nucleotides: TGTGCCAGCAGTGAATATGGCGGGGGGGCGGCAGATACGCAGTATTTT.

This chain joins TRBV19 and TRBJ2-7, with D maybe TRBD2 (6 bases). The V end lost 4 bases, the J end lost 3 bases, and 28 bases lay between the germline ends. This CDR3 comprises 19 residues. Germline V gives CDR1 LNHDA, CDR2 SQIVND (reference sequence). The CDR3 protein is CASSTVGVREVDSYYEQYF. In DNA, the CDR3 is TGTGCCAGTAGTACGGTGGGAGTCAGGGAGGTAGACTCCTACTACGAGCAGTACTTC.

V is TRBV7-2 and J is TRBJ2-1; D gene ambiguous. CDR1 is SGHTA and CDR2 is FQGNSA in the germline V gene. Trimming removed 1 base from V and 12 bases from J, with 10 bases in between. CDR3 size: 12 residues. CDR3 protein: CASSLDRVGQFF. The CDR3 bases are TGTGCCAGCAGCTTAGATCGTGTGGGGCAGTTCTTC. The full variable domain, completed using reference TRBV7-2 and TRBJ2-1, is GAGVSQSPSNKVTEKGKDVELRCDPISGHTALYWYRQSLGQGLEFLIYFQGNSAPDKSGLPSDRFSAERTGGSVSTLTIQRTQQEDSAVYLCASSLDRVGQFFGPGTRLTVL.

The chain couples TRBV12-2 to TRBJ1-1. TRBV12-2 is a recognized pseudogene. The CDR3 extends over 15 amino acids. Here the CDR3 DNA reads TGTGCAAGTCGCTTCTCCCCGGGGGGGAACACTGAAGCTTTCTTT. Protein product: CASRFSPGGNTEAFF.

The chain has TRBV23-1 and TRBJ2-2; either TRBD1 or TRBD2 may fit D (5 bases each). Being an ORF, TRBV23-1 has a function that is uncertain. V was trimmed by 2 bases and J by 4 bases, leaving 8 bases between them. The CDR3 extends over 14 amino acids. The CDR3 DNA reads TGCGCCAGCAGTCAACCCGGGACCACCGGGGAGCTGTTTTTT. This sequence encodes CASSQPGTTGELFF.

V and J are TRBV19 and TRBJ2-2, with 13 bases lining up with TRBD2. CDR3 length: 16 amino acids. V lost 6 bases and J lost 4; bases outside the gene matches: 5. Germline V CDR1 and CDR2: LNHDA, SQIVND (reference sequence). CDR3 coding DNA: TGTGCCAGTAGACTAGCGGGGGGGATAGGCACCGGGGAGCTGTTTTTT. Residues: CASRLAGGIGTGELFF.

The chain links TRBV30 to TRBJ1-2; D is ambiguous. CDR3 size: 11 residues. V was cut by 2 bases and J by 8 bases, with 9 bases left in between. Germline CDR1 reads GTSNPN; CDR2 reads SVGIG (reference sequence). As DNA, the CDR3 is TGTGCCTGGAGTTCTTCGGGGGGCTACACCTTC. Translating gives CAWSSSGGYTF. The variable domain in full, with the rest retrieved from reference TRBV30 and TRBJ1-2, is SQTIHQWPATLVQPVGSPLSLECTVEGTSNPNLYWYRQAAGRGLQLLFYSVGIGQISSEVPQNLSASRPQDRQFILSSKKLLLSDSGFYLCAWSSSGGYTFGSGTRLTVV.

The V and J genes are TRBV10-1 and TRBJ2-2, with D perhaps TRBD1 (6 bases). Trimming took off 3 bases at V and 3 bases at J, with 11 bases between the two ends. Germline V gene data show CDR1 as WNHNN and CDR2 as SYGVQD (reference sequence). CDR3 size: 15 residues. The CDR3 here is CASSDGQTDTGELFF. The CDR3 coding sequence is TGCGCCAGCAGTGACGGACAGACTGACACCGGGGAGCTGTTTTTT.

The gene calls are TRBV7-2 and TRBJ2-7; 11 nucleotides match TRBD2. From germline, CDR1 is SGHTA and CDR2 FQGNSA. V dropped 5 bases and J dropped 0; count of bases not matched to a gene: 3. The CDR3 is 15 residues long. The CDR3: CASSVLAGDSYEQYF. Written as DNA, the CDR3 is TGTGCCAGCAGCGTACTAGCGGGGGACTCCTACGAGCAGTACTTC. Full variable domain (missing parts from reference TRBV7-2 and TRBJ2-7): GAGVSQSPSNKVTEKGKDVELRCDPISGHTALYWYRQSLGQGLEFLIYFQGNSAPDKSGLPSDRFSAERTGGSVSTLTIQRTQQEDSAVYLCASSVLAGDSYEQYFGPGTRLTVT.

V gene TRBV19 combines with J gene TRBJ1-5, with 7 positions matching TRBD1. The CDR3 is 14 residues long. Germline CDR1 is LNHDA and CDR2 is SQIVND (reference sequence). V trimming: 5 bases; J trimming: 4 bases; junction bases outside the gene matches: 5. The CDR3 DNA sequence: TGTGCCAGTAGTGAGGGCAGGGGGAATCAGCCCCAGCATTTT. Amino acids: CASSEGRGNQPQHF.

The rearrangement uses TRBV7-6 and TRBJ2-2; D is unresolved. V lost 1 base to trimming and J lost 1 base, with 7 bases between them. The germline V gene encodes CDR1 SGHVS and CDR2 FNYEAQ. CDR3 length equals 15 residues. CDR3: CASSLEAQNTGELFF. In nucleotides, the CDR3 is TGTGCCAGCAGCTTAGAAGCGCAGAACACCGGGGAGCTGTTTTTT.

The rearrangement links TRBV7-9 to TRBJ1-2; no firm D call. The ends were cut back, 1 base at V and 0 bases at J, with 9 bases in the middle. Germline CDR1 is SEHNR and CDR2 is FQNEAQ (reference sequence). The CDR3 extends over 15 amino acids. The CDR3 region has the DNA TGTGCCAGCAGCTTAGGGGCCAAAGCTAACTATGGCTACACCTTC. This encodes CASSLGAKANYGYTF.

This clone showed up just once. V is TRBV7-2 and J is TRBJ1-1, with D maybe TRBD1 (5 bases). CDR1 and CDR2 (germline): SGHTA, FQGNSA. The CDR3 is 15 amino acids. V lost 4 bases and J 6 bases, leaving 18 bases between the germline ends. This CDR3 is CASSYTGGSKAEAFF. CDR3 bases: TGTGCCAGCAGCTATACCGGGGGGTCGAAAGCTGAAGCTTTCTTT.

The chain recombines TRBV7-8 with TRBJ2-1; 12 bases are a match to TRBD2. Unmatched junction bases numbered 20, after V lost 0 bases and J lost 5 bases. Germline V CDR1 and CDR2: SGHVS, FQNEAQ. There are 22 residues in the CDR3. The DNA for the CDR3 is TGTGCCAGCAGCTTAGCAGCCTTTTCTAGCGGGGGGGCCTCAGGCCCCCACAATGAGCAGTTCTTC. It translates to CASSLAAFSSGGASGPHNEQFF.

The rearrangement uses TRBV18 and TRBJ2-3; D call uncertain. Germline V gene data show CDR1 as KGHSH and CDR2 as LQKENI. V dropped 3 bases and J dropped 4 bases, with 26 bases sitting between them. The CDR3 is 19 residues long. The chain's CDR3 is CASSPQFPIPGKDADTQYF. The CDR3 DNA is TGTGCCAGCTCACCTCAATTCCCCATCCCTGGGAAGGACGCAGATACGCAGTATTTT. The full variable domain, completed using reference TRBV18 and TRBJ2-3, is NAGVMQNPRHLVRRRGQEARLRCSPMKGHSHVYWYRQLPEEGLKFMVYLQKENIIDESGMPKERFSAEFPKEGPSILRIQQVVRGDSAAYFCASSPQFPIPGKDADTQYFGPGTRLTVL.

V and J are TRBV6-6 and TRBJ2-3, with a weak D call TRBD2 (6 bases). The CDR3 runs 15 residues. Germline values: CDR1 MNHNY, CDR2 SVGAGI (reference sequence). Trimming removed 0 bases from V and 2 bases from J, with 9 bases in between. CDR3 in amino acids: CASSYSAGTTDTQYF. CDR3 sequence (DNA): TGTGCCAGCAGTTACTCGGCGGGGACCACAGATACGCAGTATTTT.

The chain carries TRBV14 and TRBJ2-2; a possible D gene is TRBD1 (5 bases). From germline, CDR1 is SGHDN and CDR2 FVKESK. V lost 3 bases and J 7 bases, leaving 24 bases between the germline ends. CDR3 length: 18 amino acids. The CDR3 sequence is CASSQPRFRGSNLGELFF. In nucleotides, the CDR3 is TGTGCCAGCAGCCAGCCGAGATTTAGGGGATCTAACCTCGGGGAGCTGTTTTTT. Full variable domain (missing parts from reference TRBV14 and TRBJ2-2): EAGVTQFPSHSVIEKGQTVTLRCDPISGHDNLYWYRRVMGKEIKFLLHFVKESKQDESGMPNNRFLAERTGGTYSTLKVQPAELEDSGVYFCASSQPRFRGSNLGELFFGEGSRLTVL.